The TCR beta chain described here comes from a study of cytotoxic CD8 clonotypes in ibrutinib-treated CLL. The study, taken as a whole, reports: Baseline clonality, above age-matched healthy donor levels, tracked circulating CD8+ T-cell counts.

As for this clone: Its specificity is unknown.

CDR3 size: 16 residues. The junction had 6 bases not matched to a gene; V was cut back by 4 bases and J by 1 base. Germline V gene sequence: CDR1 SGHVS, CDR2 FNYEAQ. Sequencing was designed to attain a depth spanning 1 in 200,000 to 1 in 1 million T cells. TCRdb keeps only in-frame clones here, not all; method: immunoSEQ multiplex PCR. The table has approximately 320,000 clones, roughly 67% seen once. This TCR derives from a human donor with chronic lymphocytic leukemia. V gene TRBV7-6 combines with J gene TRBJ2-7, with 11 bases that match TRBD2. Specimen: PBMCs, collected after 36 months of ibrutinib treatment. CDR3 nucleotides: TGTGCCAGCAGCTCGAGACTAGCGGGAAAATCCTACGAGCAGTACTTC. Translating it yields CASSSRLAGKSYEQYF.